These 5 T cell receptor beta chains came from one sample sequenced in a study of cytotoxic CD8 clonotypes in ibrutinib-treated CLL. Data came from immunoSEQ multiplex PCR; TCRdb stores just in-frame clones and leaves some out. Of tens of thousands of clones in the sample, 55% to 65% were seen once. The input for sequencing was PBMCs, taken after 24 months of ibrutinib treatment. Receptors originate from a human donor with chronic lymphocytic leukemia.

Only a few counts were recorded for this clone. The chain uses TRBV14 and TRBJ2-3; D gene ambiguous. Germline CDR1 is SGHDN and CDR2 is FVKESK. There are 12 residues in the CDR3. V was pared by 1 base and J by 8 bases, with 7 bases between. The CDR3: CASSQVIGTQYF. In DNA, the CDR3 is TGTGCCAGCAGCCAAGTTATTGGTACGCAGTATTTT.

The genes are TRBV7-9 and TRBJ2-5, with 8 positions matching TRBD2. From germline, CDR1 is SEHNR and CDR2 FQNEAQ (reference sequence). With V trimmed by 5 bases and J by 5 bases, 7 bases remained unmatched. CDR3 length: 14 amino acids. As DNA, the CDR3 is TGTGCCAGCAGCCCCGGACTAGCCCGCGAGACCCAGTACTTC. Translation gives CASSPGLARETQYF.

This clone was detected only a few times. V usage is TRBV11-3 and J usage is TRBJ1-3; unclear D gene. The V gene lost 5 bases and the J gene lost 0 bases, with 5 bases spanning the gap. There are 13 residues in the CDR3. Germline V gene lookup returns CDR1 SGHNT and CDR2 YENEEA. CDR3 region: CASSGASGNTIYF. DNA of the CDR3: TGTGCCAGCAGCGGCGCCTCTGGAAACACCATATATTTT.

The chain is built from TRBV10-1 and TRBJ1-3, with a possible D match to TRBD1 (5 bases). The V gene's germline CDR1 is WNHNN and CDR2 SYGVQD (reference sequence). This CDR3 has 14 residues. Trimming removed 8 bases at V and 0 bases at J, with 11 bases between. The CDR3: CASREGTSGNTIYF. In DNA form, the CDR3 reads TGCGCCAGCCGCGAGGGGACCTCTGGAAACACCATATATTTT.

The genes are TRBV2 and TRBJ2-7; D not resolved. Germline values: CDR1 SNHLY, CDR2 FYNNEI. CDR3 size: 14 residues. With 0 bases removed from V and 0 bases from J, the gap between germline ends came to 6 bases. CDR3: CASSEAVYSYEQYF. The CDR3 region has the DNA TGTGCCAGCAGTGAAGCGGTCTACTCCTACGAGCAGTACTTC.